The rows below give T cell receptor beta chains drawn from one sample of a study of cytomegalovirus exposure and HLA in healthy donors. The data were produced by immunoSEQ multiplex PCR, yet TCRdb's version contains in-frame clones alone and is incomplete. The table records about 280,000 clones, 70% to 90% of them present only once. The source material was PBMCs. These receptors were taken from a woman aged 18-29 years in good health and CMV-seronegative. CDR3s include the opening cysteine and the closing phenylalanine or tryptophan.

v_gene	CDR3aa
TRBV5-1	CASSYGTGGGGQETQYF
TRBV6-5	CASRQTGSNEKLFF
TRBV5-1	CASSTGTGDYGYTF
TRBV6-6	CASSYSTRGNGELFF
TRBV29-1	CSVGGRANGYTF
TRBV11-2	CASLGVSGANVLTF
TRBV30	CAWVGVGDEDTSTDTQYF
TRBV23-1	CASSQPGQLNNEQFF
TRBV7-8	CASSLAFGAGAYEQYF
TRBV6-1	CASSEVLAAYEQYF
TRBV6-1	CASMMGTGGRTEAFF
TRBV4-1	CASSQRDFSDEQYF
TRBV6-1	CASSEGWGLSSYNEQFF
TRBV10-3	CAISGRERKTGELFF
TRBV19	CASSGGASGSYEQYF
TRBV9	CASSPGGTDYGGYTF
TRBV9	CASSETGGGQPQHF
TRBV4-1	CASSQSRGGGYEQYF
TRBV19	CASSMTTPEGYTF
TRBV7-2	CASSLAAGGGNEQFF
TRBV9	CASSVEGAVQRYEQYF
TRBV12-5	CASGLVPGGGYTF
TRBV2	CASIKTGRQFF
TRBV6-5	CASSYVDTGELFF
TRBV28	CASSLVDRSYEQYF
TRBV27	CASRTSGVYEQYF
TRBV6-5	CASSSRDTDNYGYTF
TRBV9	CASSLYGEQFF
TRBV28	CASGPGQGYEQYF
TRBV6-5	CASKTGSGYGYTF
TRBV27	CASSSQGANTEAFF
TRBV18	CASSPPGLAGVSEQFF
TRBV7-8	CASQGETQETQYF
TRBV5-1	CASSLWRDPYEQYF
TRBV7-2	CASSPLVTTHSYEQYF
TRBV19	CASSVTGDREAFF